This paragraph covers one TCR beta chain sequence. The sample is drawn from a study of blood T cell repertoires in COVID-19. About the study: COVID-19 samples, acute and convalescent, were from the United States, Italy and Spain. PBMCs, B-cell-depleted T cells, or T cells were the source of the cDNA or gDNA that made up the material.

Source study methods: It was from reference gene primer amplification that nucleated cell counts were estimated. Clones were sequenced by immunoSEQ multiplex PCR, and TCRdb holds only the in-frame ones, with some missing. V, J and clone size were drawn from that table, and D and trimming were deduced from the DNA. The sample includes under 140,000 clones, around 90% seen only once; the top ten take 4.8%. Germline lookup yields CDR1 SGHAT and CDR2 FQNNGV. The CDR3 loop spans 18 amino acids. With 4 bases clipped from V and 5 bases from J, the junction kept 17 bases outside the gene matches. The chain employs TRBV11-2 and TRBJ2-1, with 7 bases identical to TRBD2. The sequence was collected from a human donor in a cohort sampled during active COVID-19. The sequencing input was peripheral blood. The CDR3 sequence: CASSSHGGRTRKDNEQFF. The CDR3 DNA reads as TGTGCCAGCAGCTCCCATGGTGGGCGGACTAGAAAAGACAATGAGCAGTTCTTC. Variable domain in full (rest from reference TRBV11-2 and TRBJ2-1): EAGVAQSPRYKIIEKRQSVAFWCNPISGHATLYWYQQILGQGPKLLIQFQNNGVVDDSQLPKDRFSAERLKGVDSTLKIQPAKLEDSAVYLCASSSHGGRTRKDNEQFFGPGTRLTVL.